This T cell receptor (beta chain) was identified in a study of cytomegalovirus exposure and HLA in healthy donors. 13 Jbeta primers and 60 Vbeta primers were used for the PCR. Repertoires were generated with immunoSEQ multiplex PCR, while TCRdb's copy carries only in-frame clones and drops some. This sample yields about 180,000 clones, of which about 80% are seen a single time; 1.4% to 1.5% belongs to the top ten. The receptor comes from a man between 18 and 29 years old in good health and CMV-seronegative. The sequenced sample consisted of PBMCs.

Written as DNA, the CDR3 is TGTGCCAGCAGCGTCGGACTAGCCCCCTACGAGCAGTACTTC. It translates to CASSVGLAPYEQYF. The chain joins TRBV9 to TRBJ2-7; 8 bases match TRBD2. The CDR3 covers 14 residues. Germline CDR1 SGDLS, CDR2 YYNGEE. V gave up 2 bases and J gave up 2 bases; unmatched junction bases: 3.